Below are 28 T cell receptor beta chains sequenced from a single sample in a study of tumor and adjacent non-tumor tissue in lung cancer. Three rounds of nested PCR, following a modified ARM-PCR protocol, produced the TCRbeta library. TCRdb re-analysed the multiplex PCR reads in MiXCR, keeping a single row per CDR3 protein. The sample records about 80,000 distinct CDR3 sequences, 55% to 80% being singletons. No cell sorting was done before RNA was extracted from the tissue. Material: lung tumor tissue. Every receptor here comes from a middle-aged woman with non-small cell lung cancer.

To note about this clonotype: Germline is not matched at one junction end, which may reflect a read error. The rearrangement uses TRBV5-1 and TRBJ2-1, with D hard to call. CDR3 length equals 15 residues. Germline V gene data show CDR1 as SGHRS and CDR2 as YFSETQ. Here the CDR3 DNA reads TGCGCCAGCAGCCGTTTAGGGCCCTACTACAATGAGGAGTTCTTC. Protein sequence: CASSRLGPYYNEEFF.

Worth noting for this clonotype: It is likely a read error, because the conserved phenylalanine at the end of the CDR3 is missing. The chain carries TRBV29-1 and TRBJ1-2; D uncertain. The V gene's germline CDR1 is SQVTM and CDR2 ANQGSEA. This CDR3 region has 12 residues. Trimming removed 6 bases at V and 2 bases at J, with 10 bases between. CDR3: CSVVLLNYGYTL. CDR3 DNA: TGCAGCGTGGTATTGTTAAACTATGGCTACACCTTA.

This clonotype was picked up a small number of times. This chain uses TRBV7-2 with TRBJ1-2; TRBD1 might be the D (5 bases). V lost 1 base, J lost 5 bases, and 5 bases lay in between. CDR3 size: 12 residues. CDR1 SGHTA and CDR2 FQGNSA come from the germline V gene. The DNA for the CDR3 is TGTGCCAGCAGCTTAGGGGGGTATGGCTACACCTTC. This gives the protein CASSLGGYGYTF.

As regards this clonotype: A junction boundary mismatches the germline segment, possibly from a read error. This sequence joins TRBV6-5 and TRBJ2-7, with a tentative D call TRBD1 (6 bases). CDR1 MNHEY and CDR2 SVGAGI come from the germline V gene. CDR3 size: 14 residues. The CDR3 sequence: CASSSPTGCYGQYF. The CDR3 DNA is TGTGCCAGCAGTTCCCCCACAGGGTGCTACGGGCAGTACTTC.

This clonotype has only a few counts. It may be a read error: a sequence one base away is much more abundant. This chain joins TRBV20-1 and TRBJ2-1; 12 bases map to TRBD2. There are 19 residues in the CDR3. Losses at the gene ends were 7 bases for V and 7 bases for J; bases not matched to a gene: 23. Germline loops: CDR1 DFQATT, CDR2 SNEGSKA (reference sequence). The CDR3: CSVPNPLAGGLLGGNEQFF. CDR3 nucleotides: TGCAGTGTCCCAAACCCGCTAGCGGGGGGGCTCCTTGGGGGAAATGAGCAGTTCTTC.

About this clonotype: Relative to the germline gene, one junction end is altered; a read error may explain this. CDR3 in amino acids: CASGLPLGAYGYTF. For the CDR3, the DNA is TGTGCCAGCGGCTTGCCTCTGGGGGCCTATGGTTACACCTTC. V and J are TRBV11-2 and TRBJ1-2; a weak D match, TRBD1 (6 bases). The V gene's germline CDR1 is SGHAT and CDR2 FQNNGV. The CDR3 runs 14 residues. The variable domain in full, completed from reference TRBV11-2 and TRBJ1-2, reads EAGVAQSPRYKIIEKRQSVAFWCNPISGHATLYWYQQILGQGPKLLIQFQNNGVVDDSQLPKDRFSAERLKGVDSTLKIQPAKLEDSAVYLCASGLPLGAYGYTFGSGTRLTVV.

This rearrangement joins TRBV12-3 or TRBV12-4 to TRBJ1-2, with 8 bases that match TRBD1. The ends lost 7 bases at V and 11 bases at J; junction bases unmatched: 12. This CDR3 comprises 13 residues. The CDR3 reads CASKQQGDYRYTF. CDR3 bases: TGTGCCAGCAAACAACAGGGGGACTATAGGTACACCTTC.

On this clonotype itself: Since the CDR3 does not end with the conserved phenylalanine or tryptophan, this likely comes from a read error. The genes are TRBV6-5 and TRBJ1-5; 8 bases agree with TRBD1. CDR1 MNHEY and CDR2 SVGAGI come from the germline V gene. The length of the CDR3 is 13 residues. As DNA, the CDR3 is TGTGCCAGCAAGTCAGGGGGCAATCAGCCACAGCATCTT. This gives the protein CASKSGGNQPQHL.

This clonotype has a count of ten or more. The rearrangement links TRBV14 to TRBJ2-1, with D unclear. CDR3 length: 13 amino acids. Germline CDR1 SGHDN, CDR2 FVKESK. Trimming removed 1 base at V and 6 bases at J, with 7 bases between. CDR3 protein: CASSQGLPNEQFF. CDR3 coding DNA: TGTGCCAGCAGCCAAGGTCTACCCAATGAGCAGTTCTTC.

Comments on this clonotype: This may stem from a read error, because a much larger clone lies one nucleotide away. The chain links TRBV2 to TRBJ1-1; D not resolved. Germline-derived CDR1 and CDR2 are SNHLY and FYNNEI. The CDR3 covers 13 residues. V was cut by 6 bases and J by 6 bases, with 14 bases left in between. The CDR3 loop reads CASRRVRIAEAFF. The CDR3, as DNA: TGTGCCAGCAGAAGGGTGAGGATAGCTGAAGCTTTCTTT.

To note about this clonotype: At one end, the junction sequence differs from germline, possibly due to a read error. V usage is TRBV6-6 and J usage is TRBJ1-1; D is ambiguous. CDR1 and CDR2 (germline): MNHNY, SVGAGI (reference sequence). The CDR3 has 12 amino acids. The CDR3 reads CASTSRGQKAVF. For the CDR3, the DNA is TGTGCCAGTACCTCACGTGGGCAAAAAGCTGTCTTT.

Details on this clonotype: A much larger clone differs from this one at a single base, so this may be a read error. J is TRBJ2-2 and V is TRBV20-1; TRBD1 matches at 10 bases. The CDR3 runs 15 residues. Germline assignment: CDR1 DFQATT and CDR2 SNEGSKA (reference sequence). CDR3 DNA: TGCAGTGCTAGAGAGGGGGACAGGGGCACCGAGGAGCTGTTTTTT. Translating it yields CSAREGDRGTEELFF.

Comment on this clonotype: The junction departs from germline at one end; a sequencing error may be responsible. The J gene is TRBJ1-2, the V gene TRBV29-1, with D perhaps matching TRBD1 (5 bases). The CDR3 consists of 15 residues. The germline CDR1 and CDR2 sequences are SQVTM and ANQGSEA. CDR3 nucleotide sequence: TGCAACGTTCTAAGGTCGGGGGGAGCTAACTATGGCTACACATTC. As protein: CNVLRSGGANYGYTF.

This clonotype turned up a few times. CDR3 DNA sequence: TGTGCCAGCAGCTACCGGTTCAGTAACCCCGGTCAGACCCAGTACTTC. Amino acids: CASSYRFSNPGQTQYF. This chain links TRBV7-8 with TRBJ2-5, with D unclear. V shed 4 bases and J shed 6 bases, with 21 bases lying between them. The CDR3 runs to 16 residues. Germline CDR1 SGHVS, CDR2 FQNEAQ.

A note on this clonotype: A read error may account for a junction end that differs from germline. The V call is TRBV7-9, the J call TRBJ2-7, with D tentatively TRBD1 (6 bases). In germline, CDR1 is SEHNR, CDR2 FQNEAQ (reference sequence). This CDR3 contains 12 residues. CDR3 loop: CARQDREYDQYF. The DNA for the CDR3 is TGTGCGCGCCAGGACAGAGAATACGATCAGTACTTC.

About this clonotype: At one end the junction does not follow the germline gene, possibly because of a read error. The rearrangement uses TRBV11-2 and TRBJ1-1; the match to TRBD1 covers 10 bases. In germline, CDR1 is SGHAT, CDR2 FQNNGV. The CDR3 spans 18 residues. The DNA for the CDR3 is TGCGCCAGCAGCTTAAAGGGGGACAGGGGTTGGCTCTCCACCGAAGCTTTCTTT. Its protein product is CASSLKGDRGWLSTEAFF.

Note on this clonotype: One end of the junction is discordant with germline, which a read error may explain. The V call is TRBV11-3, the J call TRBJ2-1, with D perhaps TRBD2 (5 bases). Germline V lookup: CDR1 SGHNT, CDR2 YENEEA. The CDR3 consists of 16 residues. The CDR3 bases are TGTCCCAGTAGCCCCCCCACGGGGAGCTCCTATAATGAGCAGTTCTTC. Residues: CPSSPPTGSSYNEQFF.

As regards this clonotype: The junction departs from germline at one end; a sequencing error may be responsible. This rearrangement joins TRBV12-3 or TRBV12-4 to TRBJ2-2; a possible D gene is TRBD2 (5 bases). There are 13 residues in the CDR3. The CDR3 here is CASTSQSTGELFF. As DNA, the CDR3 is TGTGCCAGCACCTCACAGTCCACCGGGGAGCTCTTTTTT.

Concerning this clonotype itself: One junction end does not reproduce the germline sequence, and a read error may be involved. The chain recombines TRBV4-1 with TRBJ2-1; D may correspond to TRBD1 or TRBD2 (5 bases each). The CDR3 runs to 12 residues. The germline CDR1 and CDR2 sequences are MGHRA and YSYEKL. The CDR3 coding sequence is TGCACCAGCACCCAGAGGGGCTACCCGCAGTTCTTC. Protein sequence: CTSTQRGYPQFF.

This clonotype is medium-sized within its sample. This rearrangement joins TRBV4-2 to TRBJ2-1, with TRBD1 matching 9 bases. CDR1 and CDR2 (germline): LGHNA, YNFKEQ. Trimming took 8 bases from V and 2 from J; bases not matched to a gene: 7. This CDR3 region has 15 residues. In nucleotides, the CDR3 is TGTGCCAGCGACCCGGGACAGGGACCCTACAATGAGCAGTTCTTC. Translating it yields CASDPGQGPYNEQFF.

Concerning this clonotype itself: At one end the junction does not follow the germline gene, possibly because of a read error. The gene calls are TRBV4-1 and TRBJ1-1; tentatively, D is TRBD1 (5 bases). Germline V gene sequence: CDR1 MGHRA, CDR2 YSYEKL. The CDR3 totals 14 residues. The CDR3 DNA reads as TGCGCCAGCAGCCAAGATACCGACAGAGGTAGAGCTTCCTTT. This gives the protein CASSQDTDRGRASF.

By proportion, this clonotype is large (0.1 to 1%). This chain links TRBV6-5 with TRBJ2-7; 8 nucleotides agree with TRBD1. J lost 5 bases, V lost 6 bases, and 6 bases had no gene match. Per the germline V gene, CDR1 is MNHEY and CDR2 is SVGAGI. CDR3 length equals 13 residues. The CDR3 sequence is CASRGQAWDEQYF. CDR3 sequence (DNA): TGTGCCAGCAGGGGACAGGCTTGGGACGAGCAGTACTTC.

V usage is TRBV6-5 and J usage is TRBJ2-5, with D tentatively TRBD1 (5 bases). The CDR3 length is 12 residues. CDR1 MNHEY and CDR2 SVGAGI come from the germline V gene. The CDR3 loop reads CPTGLQKATQYF. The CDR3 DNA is TGTCCTACAGGATTACAAAAAGCGACCCAGTACTTC.

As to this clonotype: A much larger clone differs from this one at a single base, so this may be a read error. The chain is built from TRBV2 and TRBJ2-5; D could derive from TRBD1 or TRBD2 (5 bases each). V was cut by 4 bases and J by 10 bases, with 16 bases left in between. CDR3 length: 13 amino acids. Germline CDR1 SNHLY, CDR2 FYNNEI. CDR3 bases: TGTGCCAGCAGTGCTACAACCGAGGGGATCCAGTACTTC. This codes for CASSATTEGIQYF.

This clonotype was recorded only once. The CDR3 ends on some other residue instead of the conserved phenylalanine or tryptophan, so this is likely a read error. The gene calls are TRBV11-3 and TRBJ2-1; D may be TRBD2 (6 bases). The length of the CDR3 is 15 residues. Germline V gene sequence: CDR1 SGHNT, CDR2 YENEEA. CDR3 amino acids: CASSLRPGGENGQFL. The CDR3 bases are TGTGCCAGCAGTTTAAGGCCTGGCGGGGAGAATGGGCAGTTCCTC.

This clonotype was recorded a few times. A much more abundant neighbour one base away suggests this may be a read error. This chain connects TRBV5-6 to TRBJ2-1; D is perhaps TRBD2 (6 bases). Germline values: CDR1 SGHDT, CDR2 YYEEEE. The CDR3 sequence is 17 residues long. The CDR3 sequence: CASSPIIAEPSGNEQLF. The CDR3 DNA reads TGTGCCAGCAGCCCCATTATAGCGGAACCCTCGGGCAATGAGCAGCTCTTC.

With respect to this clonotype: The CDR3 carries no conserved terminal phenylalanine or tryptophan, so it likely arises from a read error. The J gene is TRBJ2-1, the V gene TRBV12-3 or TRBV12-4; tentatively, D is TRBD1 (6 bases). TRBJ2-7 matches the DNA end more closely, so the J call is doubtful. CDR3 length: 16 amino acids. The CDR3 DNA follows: TGTGCCAGCAGTTCAAGGAGCTGGGGGCTAAACAATGAGCAGTACTAC. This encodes CASSSRSWGLNNEQYY.

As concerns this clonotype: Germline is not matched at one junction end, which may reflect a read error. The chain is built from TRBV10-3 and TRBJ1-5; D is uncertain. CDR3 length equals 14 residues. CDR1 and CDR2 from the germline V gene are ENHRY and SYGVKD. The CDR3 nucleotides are TGTGCCATCAGTGATTGGAGGAGGGATCAACCCCAGCATTTT. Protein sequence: CAISDWRRDQPQHF.